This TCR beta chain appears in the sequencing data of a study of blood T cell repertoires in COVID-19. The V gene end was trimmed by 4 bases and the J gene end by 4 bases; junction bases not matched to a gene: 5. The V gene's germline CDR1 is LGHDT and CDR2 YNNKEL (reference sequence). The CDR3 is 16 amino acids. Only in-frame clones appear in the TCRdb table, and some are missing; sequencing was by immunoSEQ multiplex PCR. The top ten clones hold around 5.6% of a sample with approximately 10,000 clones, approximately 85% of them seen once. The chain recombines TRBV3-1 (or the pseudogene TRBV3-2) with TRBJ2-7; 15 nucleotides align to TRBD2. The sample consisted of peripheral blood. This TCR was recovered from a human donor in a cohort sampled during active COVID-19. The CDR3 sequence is CASSLRTSGGAYEQYF. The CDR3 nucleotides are TGTGCCAGCAGCCTTCGGACTAGCGGGGGGGCTTACGAGCAGTACTTC.